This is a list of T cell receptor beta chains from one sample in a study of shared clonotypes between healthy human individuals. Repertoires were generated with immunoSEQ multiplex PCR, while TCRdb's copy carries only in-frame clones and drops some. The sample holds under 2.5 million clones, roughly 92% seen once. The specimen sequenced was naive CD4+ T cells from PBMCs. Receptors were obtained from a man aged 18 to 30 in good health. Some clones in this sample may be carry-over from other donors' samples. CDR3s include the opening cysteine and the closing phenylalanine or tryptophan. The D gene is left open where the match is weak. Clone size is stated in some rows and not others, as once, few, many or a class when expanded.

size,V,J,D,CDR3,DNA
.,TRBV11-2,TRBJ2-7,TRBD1,CASSLARRDRVAYEQYF,TGTGCCAGCAGCTTAGCTCGGCGGGACAGGGTGGCGTACGAGCAGTACTTC
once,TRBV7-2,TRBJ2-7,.,CASSLTGTYSSYEQYF,TGTGCCAGCAGCCTAACAGGGACTTACAGCTCCTACGAGCAGTACTTC
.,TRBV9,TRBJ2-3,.,CASSVTLQADPSTDTQYF,TGTGCCAGCAGCGTAACCCTCCAAGCGGACCCTAGCACAGATACGCAGTATTTT
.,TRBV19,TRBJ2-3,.,CASSIAGRGSTDTQYF,TGTGCCAGTAGTATAGCGGGGAGGGGGAGCACAGATACGCAGTATTTT
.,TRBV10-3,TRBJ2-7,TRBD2,CAISDLRKRDSYEQYF,TGTGCCATCAGTGACCTTAGAAAGCGGGATAGCTACGAGCAGTACTTC
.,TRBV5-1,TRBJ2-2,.,CASSLAFEGSDTGELFF,TGCGCCAGCAGCTTGGCCTTCGAGGGGAGTGACACCGGGGAGCTGTTTTTT
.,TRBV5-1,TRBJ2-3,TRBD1,CASSPGQGFTDTQYF,TGCGCCAGCAGCCCCGGACAGGGTTTCACAGATACGCAGTATTTT
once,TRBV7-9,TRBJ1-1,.,CASSLSGERAFF,TGTGCCAGCAGCTTGTCCGGGGAGAGGGCTTTCTTT
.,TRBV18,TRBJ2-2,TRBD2,CASSPPFTGGTGELFF,TGTGCCAGCTCACCACCATTCACGGGGGGCACCGGGGAGCTGTTTTTT
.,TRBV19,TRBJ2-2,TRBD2,CASSIDGRVNTGELFF,TGTGCCAGTAGTATAGACGGGAGGGTTAACACCGGGGAGCTGTTTTTT
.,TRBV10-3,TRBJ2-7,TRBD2,CAISGLAGAYEQYF,TGTGCCATCAGCGGACTAGCGGGGGCCTACGAGCAGTACTTC
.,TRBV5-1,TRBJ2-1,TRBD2,CASSLNSGSVYEQFF,TGCGCCAGCAGCTTGAACAGCGGGAGTGTCTATGAGCAGTTCTTC
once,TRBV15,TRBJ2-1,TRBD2,CATDISGRSYNEQFF,TGTGCCACGGACATTAGCGGGAGGTCCTACAATGAGCAGTTCTTC
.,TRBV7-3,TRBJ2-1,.,CASSSTGPYNEQFF,TGTGCCAGCAGCTCCACGGGGCCCTACAATGAGCAGTTCTTC
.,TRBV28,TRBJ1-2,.,CASSPQNRAWGYTF,TGTGCCAGCAGTCCTCAAAACAGGGCCTGGGGCTACACCTTC
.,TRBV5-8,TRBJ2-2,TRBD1,CASSLGQGVGELFF,TGTGCCAGCAGCTTGGGACAGGGGGTCGGGGAGCTGTTTTTT
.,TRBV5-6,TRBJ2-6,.,CASSLVGANMANVLTF,TGTGCCAGCAGCTTGGTAGGGGCTAACATGGCCAACGTCCTGACTTTC
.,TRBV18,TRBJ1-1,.,CASSNGRTMNTEAFF,TGTGCCAGCTCCAACGGACGGACCATGAACACTGAAGCTTTCTTT
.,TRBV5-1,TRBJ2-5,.,CASSLAGTVEETQYF,TGCGCCAGCAGCTTGGCAGGGACGGTCGAAGAGACCCAGTACTTC
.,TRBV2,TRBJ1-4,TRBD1,CASTGTGGPNEKLFF,TGTGCCAGCACCGGGACAGGGGGCCCTAATGAAAAACTGTTTTTT
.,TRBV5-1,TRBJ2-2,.,CASSPLTGAGELFF,TGCGCCAGCAGCCCCCTGACGGGCGCCGGGGAGCTGTTTTTT
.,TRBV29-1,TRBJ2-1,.,CSVEKSRNEQFF,TGCAGCGTTGAAAAGTCAAGGAATGAGCAGTTCTTC
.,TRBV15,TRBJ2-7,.,CATSSPDIGSYEQYF,TGTGCCACCAGCAGTCCCGATATCGGGAGCTACGAGCAGTACTTC
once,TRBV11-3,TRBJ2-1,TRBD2,CASSPGLAGGNEQFF,TGTGCCAGCAGCCCGGGACTAGCGGGAGGCAATGAGCAGTTCTTC
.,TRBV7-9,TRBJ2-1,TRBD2,CASSPITGTSIHEQFF,TGTGCCAGCAGCCCAATAACCGGGACTAGCATCCATGAGCAGTTCTTC
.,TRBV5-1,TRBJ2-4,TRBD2,CASSLEGVGLAGVKNIQYF,TGCGCCAGCAGCTTGGAAGGGGTCGGACTAGCGGGGGTCAAAAACATTCAGTACTTC
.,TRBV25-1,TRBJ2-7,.,CASSPPGTTSYEQYF,TGTGCCAGCAGTCCCCCGGGGACAACTTCCTACGAGCAGTACTTC
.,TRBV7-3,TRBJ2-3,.,CASSLKPYARARTDTQYF,TGTGCCAGCAGCTTAAAACCCTACGCCAGGGCTCGTACAGATACGCAGTATTTT
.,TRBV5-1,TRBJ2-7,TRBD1,CASSLSGQGFREQYF,TGCGCCAGCAGCCTTTCGGGACAGGGGTTCCGCGAGCAGTACTTC
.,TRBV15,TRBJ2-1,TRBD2,CATSRGSGRVDEQFF,TGTGCCACCAGCAGAGGGAGCGGGAGGGTGGATGAGCAGTTCTTC
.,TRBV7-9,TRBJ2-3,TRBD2,CASSLGTGGRTADTQYF,TGTGCCAGCAGCTTAGGAACTGGCGGGAGAACGGCAGATACGCAGTATTTT
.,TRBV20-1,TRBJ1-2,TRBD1,CSAVNRGRYTF,TGCAGTGCAGTGAACAGGGGACGCTACACCTTC
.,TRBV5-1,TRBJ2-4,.,CASSWGTPTKIDAKNIQYF,TGCGCCAGCAGCTGGGGAACCCCGACTAAGATCGATGCCAAAAACATTCAGTACTTC
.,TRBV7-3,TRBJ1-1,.,CASSLARLSEAFF,TGTGCCAGCAGCTTAGCACGGCTTAGTGAAGCTTTCTTT
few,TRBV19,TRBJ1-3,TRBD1,CASIGRGLSGNTIYF,TGTGCCAGTATCGGAAGGGGGCTCTCTGGAAACACCATATATTTT
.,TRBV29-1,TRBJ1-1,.,CSVESGRNTEAFF,TGCAGCGTTGAGTCGGGCCGTAACACTGAAGCTTTCTTT
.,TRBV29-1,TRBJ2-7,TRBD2,CSVASGSINEQYF,TGCAGCGTTGCTAGCGGGAGTATCAACGAGCAGTACTTC
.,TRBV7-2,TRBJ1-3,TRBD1,CASRRDRGSGNTIYF,TGTGCCAGCAGGAGAGACAGGGGGTCTGGAAACACCATATATTTT
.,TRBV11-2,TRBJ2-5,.,CASSLSALAEETQYF,TGTGCCAGCAGCTTATCCGCCCTAGCAGAGGAGACCCAGTACTTC
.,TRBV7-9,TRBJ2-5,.,CASSIQETQYF,TGTGCCAGCAGCATCCAAGAGACCCAGTACTTC
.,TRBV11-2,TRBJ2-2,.,CASSLVGGLGTGELFF,TGTGCCAGCAGCTTAGTAGGAGGGCTCGGCACCGGGGAGCTGTTTTTT
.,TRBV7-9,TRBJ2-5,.,CASSPIGYQETQYF,TGTGCCAGCAGCCCCATTGGGTACCAAGAGACCCAGTACTTC
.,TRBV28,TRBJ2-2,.,CASSLSAVNTGELFF,TGTGCCAGCAGTTTATCTGCGGTGAACACCGGGGAGCTGTTTTTT
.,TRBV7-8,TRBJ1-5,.,CASSPTGNQPQHF,TGTGCCAGCAGCCCGACGGGCAATCAGCCCCAGCATTTT
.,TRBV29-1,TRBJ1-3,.,CSVARDAGNTIYF,TGCAGCGTCGCCAGAGATGCTGGAAACACCATATATTTT
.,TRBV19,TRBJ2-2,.,CASRGQNTGELFF,TGTGCCAGTAGAGGGCAGAACACCGGGGAGCTGTTTTTT
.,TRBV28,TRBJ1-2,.,CATFQGGYGYTF,TGTGCCACCTTCCAGGGAGGATATGGCTACACCTTC
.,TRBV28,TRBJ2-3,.,CASRGSTDTQYF,TGTGCCAGCAGAGGTAGCACAGATACGCAGTATTTT
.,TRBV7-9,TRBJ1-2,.,CASSLGREGTGGYTF,TGTGCCAGCAGCTTAGGACGGGAGGGGACTGGCGGCTACACCTTC
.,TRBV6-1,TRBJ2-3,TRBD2,CASTRRLAVDTQYF,TGTGCCAGCACCCGAAGACTAGCGGTTGATACGCAGTATTTT
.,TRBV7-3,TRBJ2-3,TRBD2,CASSLRAGEWDTQYF,TGTGCCAGCAGCTTAAGAGCGGGAGAGTGGGATACGCAGTATTTT
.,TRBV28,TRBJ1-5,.,CASSALPPRGNQPQHF,TGTGCCAGCAGTGCGTTGCCCCCTCGGGGCAATCAGCCCCAGCATTTT
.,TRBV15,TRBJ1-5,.,CATSREGNQPQHF,TGTGCCACCAGCAGAGAGGGCAATCAGCCCCAGCATTTT
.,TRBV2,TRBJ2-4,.,CASSDPGRLLAKNIQYF,TGTGCCAGCAGTGACCCTGGGAGATTACTAGCCAAAAACATTCAGTACTTC
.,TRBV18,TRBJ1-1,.,CASRFSFGMNTEAFF,TGTGCCAGCCGTTTCTCCTTTGGCATGAACACTGAAGCTTTCTTT
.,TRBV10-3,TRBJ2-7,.,CAISKQGAYEQYF,TGTGCCATCTCCAAGCAGGGCGCCTACGAGCAGTACTTC
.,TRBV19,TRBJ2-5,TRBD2,CASGTTRGEETQYF,TGTGCCAGTGGGACTACACGGGGCGAGGAGACCCAGTACTTC